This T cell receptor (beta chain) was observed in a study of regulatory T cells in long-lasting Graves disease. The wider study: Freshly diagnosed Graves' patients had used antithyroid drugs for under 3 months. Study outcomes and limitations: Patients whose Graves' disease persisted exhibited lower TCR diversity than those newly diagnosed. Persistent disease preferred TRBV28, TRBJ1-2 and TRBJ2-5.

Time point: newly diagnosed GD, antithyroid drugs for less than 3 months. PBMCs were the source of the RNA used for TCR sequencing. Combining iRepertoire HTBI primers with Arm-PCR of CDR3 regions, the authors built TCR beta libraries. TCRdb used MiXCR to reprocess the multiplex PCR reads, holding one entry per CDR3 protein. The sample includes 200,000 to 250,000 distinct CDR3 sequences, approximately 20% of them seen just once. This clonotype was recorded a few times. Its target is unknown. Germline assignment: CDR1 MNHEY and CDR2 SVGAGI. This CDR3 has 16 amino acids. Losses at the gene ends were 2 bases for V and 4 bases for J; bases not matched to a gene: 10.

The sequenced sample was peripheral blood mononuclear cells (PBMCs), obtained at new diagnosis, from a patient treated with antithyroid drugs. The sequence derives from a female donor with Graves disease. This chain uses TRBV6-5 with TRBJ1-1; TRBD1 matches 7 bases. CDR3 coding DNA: TGTGCCAGCAGTTACGAGGCAGGGGGTCCGGGCACTGAAGCTTTCTTT. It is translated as CASSYEAGGPGTEAFF.